The source of this T cell receptor (beta chain) is a study of blood T cells in healthy people across ages. With a J-beta primer mix and a sample-barcoded 5' primer, a second PCR ran roughly 6 to 11 cycles. MiXCR, run by TCRdb on the 5' RACE reads, gives a single entry per CDR3 protein. The sample shows 1.5 million to 2 million distinct CDR3 sequences, roughly 49% of them seen only once. Points from the study as a whole: Significant beta diversity loss was already apparent by age approximately 36, declining roughly linearly. Strongly correlated with naive T cell percentage was TCR beta diversity. Fewer expanded clones and more diversity marked long-lived versus aged donors.

The CDR3 is 11 amino acids. Looked up from germline, CDR1 is SQVTM and CDR2 is ANQGSEA. Deletions cut 8 bases from V and 7 bases from J, with 14 bases between. Samples had at least 6 million PBMCs isolated from them. A few counts support this clonotype. The antigen remains unidentified. The genes are TRBV29-1 and TRBJ1-2; D unclear. The sample consisted of blood. This TCR derives from a woman in her forties in good health. The CDR3 DNA follows: TGCAGCATAAGGTGGGCCAGTGGCTACACCTTC. Amino acid sequence: CSIRWASGYTF. Supplemented by reference TRBV29-1 and TRBJ1-2, the full variable domain reads SAVISQKPSRDICQRGTSLTIQCQVDSQVTMMFWYRQQPGQSLTLIATANQGSEATYESGFVIDKFPISRPNLTFSTLTVSNMSPEDSSIYLCSIRWASGYTFGSGTRLTVV.